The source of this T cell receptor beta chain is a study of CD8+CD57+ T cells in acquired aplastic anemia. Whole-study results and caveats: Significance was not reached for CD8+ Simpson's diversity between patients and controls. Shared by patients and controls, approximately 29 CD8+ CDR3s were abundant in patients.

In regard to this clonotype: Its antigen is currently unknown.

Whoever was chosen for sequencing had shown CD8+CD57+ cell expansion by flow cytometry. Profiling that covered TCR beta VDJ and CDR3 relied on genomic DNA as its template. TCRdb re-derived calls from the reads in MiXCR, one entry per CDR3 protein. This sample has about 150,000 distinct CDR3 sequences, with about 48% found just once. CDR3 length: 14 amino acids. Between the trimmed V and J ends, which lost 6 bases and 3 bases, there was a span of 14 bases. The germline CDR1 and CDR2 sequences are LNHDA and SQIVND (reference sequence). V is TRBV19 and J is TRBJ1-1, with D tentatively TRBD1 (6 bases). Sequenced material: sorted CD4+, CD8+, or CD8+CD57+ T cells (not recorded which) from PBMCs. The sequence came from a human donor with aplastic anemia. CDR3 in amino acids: CASRLQGGDTEAFF. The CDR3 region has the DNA TGTGCCAGTAGGTTACAGGGAGGGGACACTGAAGCTTTCTTT. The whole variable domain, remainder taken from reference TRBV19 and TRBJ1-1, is DGGITQSPKYLFRKEGQNVTLSCEQNLNHDAMYWYRQDPGQGLRLIYYSQIVNDFQKGDIAEGYSVSREKKESFPLTVTSAQKNPTAFYLCASRLQGGDTEAFFGQGTRLTVV.